This T cell receptor beta chain was captured in a study of Ad26.COV2.S vaccination and SARS-CoV-2 variants. TCRdb's table, derived via immunoSEQ multiplex PCR, lists solely in-frame clones and lacks some. In the table there are 400,000 to 500,000 clones, roughly 88% of which are singletons. The V gene's germline CDR1 is SEHNR and CDR2 FQNEAQ (reference sequence). This CDR3 is built from 14 residues. V was pared by 3 bases and J by 6 bases, with 8 bases of the junction left unmatched. Treatment meaning: some 20 received Ad26.COV2.S at low or high dose, single or two shots; roughly five received placebo; per-sample allocation not given. Samples were taken on day 63 after the first vaccine or placebo injection.

The TCR originated in a person aged 18-60 years who received the Ad26.COV2.S COVID-19 vaccine or a placebo. The starting material was peripheral blood, obtained in a trial of Ad26.COV2.S vaccine versus placebo. The chain employs TRBV7-9 and TRBJ2-7; 7 bases agree with TRBD1. The CDR3 DNA reads TGTGCCAGCAGCTTCACAGGGGATCTGGTCGAGCAGTACTTC. It translates to CASSFTGDLVEQYF.